This T cell receptor beta chain is from a study of early T cells in non-severe SARS-CoV-2 infection. Findings of the study overall: Private and CD4 specificities were missed by VDJdb matching, skewed to anti-spike CD8.

V was cut by 3 bases and J by 1 base, with 6 bases left in between. This CDR3 is 13 amino acids long. Per germline, CDR1 SGHTA and CDR2 FQGNSA. TCRdb re-called the 5' RACE reads through MiXCR, storing one row per CDR3 protein. The sample holds under 35,000 distinct CDR3 sequences, roughly 9.7% seen once. Ten or more counts support this clonotype. The antigen remains unidentified. The chain couples TRBV7-2 to TRBJ1-1; D is ambiguous. The TCR originated in an adult who was a healthcare worker with PCR-confirmed SARS-CoV-2 infection or an uninfected control (not recorded which). Sequencing input: whole blood. This CDR3 reads CASSFGANTEAFF. In DNA form, the CDR3 reads TGTGCCAGCAGCTTCGGTGCGAACACTGAAGCTTTCTTT.